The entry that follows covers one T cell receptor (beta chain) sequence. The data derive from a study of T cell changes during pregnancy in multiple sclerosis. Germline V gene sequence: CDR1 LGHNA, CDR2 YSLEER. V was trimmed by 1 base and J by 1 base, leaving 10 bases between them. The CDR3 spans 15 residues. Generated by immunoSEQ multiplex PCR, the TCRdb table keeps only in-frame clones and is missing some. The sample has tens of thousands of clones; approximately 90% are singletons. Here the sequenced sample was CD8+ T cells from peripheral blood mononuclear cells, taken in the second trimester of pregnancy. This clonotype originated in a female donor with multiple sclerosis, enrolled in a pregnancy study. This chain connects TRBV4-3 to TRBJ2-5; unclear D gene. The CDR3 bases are TGCGCCAGCAGCCAAGGCCCCGGAGCCCAAGAGACCCAGTACTTC. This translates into CASSQGPGAQETQYF.